The 28 T cell receptor beta chains presented below share a single source sample, sequenced in a study of CD8 T cells in Susac syndrome. An amount of RNA that ranged from roughly 0.5 to 1 ug was reverse transcribed with random hexamers. TCRdb redid the calling of the immunoSEQ multiplex PCR reads with MiXCR, one entry per CDR3 protein. This table holds 200,000 to 300,000 distinct CDR3 sequences, about 94% found once. Source material: CD4+ T cells from PBMCs. The receptors stem from a human donor with multiple sclerosis.

This chain uses TRBV5-1 with TRBJ2-6; 9 nucleotides match TRBD1. This CDR3 region has 20 residues. Germline CDR1 reads SGHRS; CDR2 reads YFSETQ. Trimming at V came to 4 bases and at J to 2 bases, leaving 16 bases not matched to a gene. As DNA, the CDR3 is TGCGCCAGCAGCCTTCTCCGGGACAGGGAATTCTATGCTGGGGCCAACGTCCTGACTTTC. Translation gives CASSLLRDREFYAGANVLTF. The full variable domain, in which reference TRBV5-1 and TRBJ2-6 provide the parts outside the CDR3, is KAGVTQTPRYLIKTRGQQVTLSCSPISGHRSVSWYQQTPGQGLQFLFEYFSETQRNKGNFPGRFSGRQFSNSRSEMNVSTLELGDSALYLCASSLLRDREFYAGANVLTFGAGSRLTVL.

The chain links TRBV7-3 to TRBJ1-1, with D perhaps matching TRBD1 (6 bases). Germline V gene lookup returns CDR1 SGHTA and CDR2 FQGTGA. Trimming took 2 bases from V and 4 from J, leaving 11 bases between them. The CDR3 runs 14 residues. In DNA, the CDR3 is TGTGCCAGCAGCTTAGAGCCCAGGGGCACTGAAGCTTTCTTT. Amino acids: CASSLEPRGTEAFF.

The chain combines TRBV20-1 with TRBJ2-3; the match to TRBD2 covers 15 bases. The germline gives CDR1 DFQATT, CDR2 SNEGSKA (reference sequence). The CDR3 consists of 17 residues. After removal of 5 bases from V and 2 bases from J, the junction contained 8 bases not matched to a gene. The CDR3 nucleotides read TGCAGTGCTCGATCCGGGACTAGCGGGGGGTCCACAGATACGCAGTATTTT. It is translated as CSARSGTSGGSTDTQYF.

This clonotype was observed once. The chain uses TRBV19 and TRBJ1-5; D possibly corresponds to TRBD1 (5 bases). Germline CDR1 is LNHDA and CDR2 is SQIVND (reference sequence). CDR3 length equals 15 residues. The V and J ends lost 3 bases and 6 bases respectively, with 15 bases between them. CDR3: CASSMARGGGQPQHF. CDR3 coding DNA: TGTGCCAGTAGTATGGCCCGGGGGGGAGGTCAGCCCCAGCATTTT.

The V gene is TRBV12-3 or TRBV12-4, the J gene TRBJ1-2; no firm D call. The V gene lost 5 bases and the J gene lost 8 bases, with 21 bases spanning the gap. The CDR3 is 15 amino acids. CDR3 sequence reads: CASSNQFRVRGGYTF. CDR3 bases: TGTGCCAGCAGTAACCAATTTCGTGTGAGAGGAGGCTACACCTTC.

The V call is TRBV5-4, the J call TRBJ2-2; 10 nucleotides line up with TRBD2. The CDR3 totals 14 residues. J lost 7 bases, V lost 0 bases, and 0 bases had no gene match. The germline V gene encodes CDR1 SGHNT and CDR2 YYREEE (reference sequence). CDR3 sequence: CASSLERGGGELFF. Written as DNA, the CDR3 is TGTGCCAGCAGCTTGGAGCGGGGGGGCGGGGAGCTGTTTTTT.

The rearrangement joins TRBV21-1 to TRBJ1-2; the table gives TRBD1 as D, unverified against the DNA. TRBV21-1 is marked as a pseudogene. The CDR3 is made up of 19 amino acids. The CDR3 sequence: CASSTRSDRGRHRDYGYTF. The CDR3 region has the DNA TGTGCCAGCAGCACACGATCGGACAGGGGGCGTCACAGAGACTATGGCTACACCTTC.

The chain recombines TRBV7-9 with TRBJ1-1; D gene unclear. Trimming removed 3 bases at V and 1 base at J, with 15 bases between. The CDR3 loop spans 16 amino acids. From germline, CDR1 is SEHNR and CDR2 FQNEAQ (reference sequence). DNA of the CDR3: TGTGCCAGCAGCTTGTGGTCGTCTAGGCGGAACACTGAAGCTTTCTTT. Protein: CASSLWSSRRNTEAFF.

A few counts support this clonotype. The J gene is TRBJ2-3, the V gene TRBV3-1, with D unresolved. CDR1 is LGHDT, CDR2 YNNKEL, per germline (reference sequence). The CDR3 spans 15 residues. V gave up 0 bases and J gave up 1 base, with 8 bases separating them. In nucleotides, the CDR3 is TGTGCCAGCAGCCAAGATCCGACTGGCACAGATACGCAGTATTTT. Protein product: CASSQDPTGTDTQYF.

V gene TRBV7-2 combines with J gene TRBJ2-3; TRBD2 agrees at 10 bases. Germline V gene lookup returns CDR1 SGHTA and CDR2 FQGNSA. With 1 base clipped from V and 14 bases from J, the junction kept 12 bases outside the gene matches. The CDR3 is 15 residues long. The CDR3 nucleotides are TGTGCCAGCAGCTTAGTAGGCCTAGCGGGAGCTCCAAGGTATTTT. This encodes CASSLVGLAGAPRYF. The full variable domain, its missing parts supplied by reference TRBV7-2 and TRBJ2-3, is GAGVSQSPSNKVTEKGKDVELRCDPISGHTALYWYRQSLGQGLEFLIYFQGNSAPDKSGLPSDRFSAERTGGSVSTLTIQRTQQEDSAVYLCASSLVGLAGAPRYFGPGTRLTVL.

The chain carries TRBV2 and TRBJ1-2; D remains ambiguous. V lost 5 bases to trimming and J lost 4 bases, with 8 bases between them. Germline CDR1 SNHLY, CDR2 FYNNEI. The CDR3 totals 12 residues. This CDR3 reads CASSRESYGYTF. The CDR3 region has the DNA TGTGCCAGCAGTCGCGAGTCCTATGGCTACACCTTC.

This clonotype was seen a single time. The gene calls are TRBV20-1 and TRBJ1-4; no firm D call. V lost 6 bases and J 4 bases, leaving 15 bases between the germline ends. This CDR3 has 14 amino acids. CDR1 is DFQATT, CDR2 SNEGSKA, per germline (reference sequence). CDR3 in DNA: TGCAGTGCGAAGGACCGTTTGGTTAATGAAAAACTGTTTTTT. It is translated as CSAKDRLVNEKLFF.

The chain is built from TRBV30 and TRBJ2-3, with D tentatively TRBD1 (6 bases). The germline V gene encodes CDR1 GTSNPN and CDR2 SVGIG (reference sequence). The CDR3 contains 18 residues. Deletions cut 0 bases from V and 0 bases from J, with 19 bases between. The CDR3, as DNA: TGTGCCTGGAGTGTACCAGGAACCCTGACAGGTAGCACAGATACGCAGTATTTT. It yields the protein CAWSVPGTLTGSTDTQYF.

The genes are TRBV9 and TRBJ1-2, with D uncertain. Trimming took 4 bases from V and 5 from J, leaving 24 bases between them. Germline CDR1 is SGDLS and CDR2 is YYNGEE. The CDR3 length is 17 residues. The CDR3 loop is CASSPALSRELGYGYTF. CDR3 coding DNA: TGTGCCAGCAGCCCCGCTTTGAGCCGGGAGCTCGGATATGGCTACACCTTC. The full variable domain, completed using reference TRBV9 and TRBJ1-2, is DSGVTQTPKHLITATGQRVTLRCSPRSGDLSVYWYQQSLDQGLQFLIQYYNGEERAKGNILERFSAQQFPDLHSELNLSSLELGDSALYFCASSPALSRELGYGYTFGSGTRLTVV.

The V and J genes are TRBV9 and TRBJ1-4; unclear D gene. This CDR3 region has 17 residues. Trimming removed 0 bases from V and 6 bases from J, with 18 bases in between. Germline loops: CDR1 SGDLS, CDR2 YYNGEE. CDR3 in DNA: TGTGCCAGCAGCGTAGAAGGGAAGGGAAGGTCGGATGAAAAACTGTTTTTT. This sequence encodes CASSVEGKGRSDEKLFF. The variable domain in full, with the rest retrieved from reference TRBV9 and TRBJ1-4, is DSGVTQTPKHLITATGQRVTLRCSPRSGDLSVYWYQQSLDQGLQFLIQYYNGEERAKGNILERFSAQQFPDLHSELNLSSLELGDSALYFCASSVEGKGRSDEKLFFGSGTQLSVL.

V usage is TRBV29-1 and J usage is TRBJ1-1; no clear D. CDR3 length equals 11 residues. The germline CDR1 and CDR2 sequences are SQVTM and ANQGSEA. The germline V and J ends were trimmed by 5 bases and 0 bases, with 4 bases remaining between them. The CDR3 nucleotides are TGCAGCGTTAAGTTGAACACTGAAGCTTTCTTT. Residues: CSVKLNTEAFF.

The rearrangement links TRBV20-1 to TRBJ2-7; 10 nucleotides line up with TRBD1. The CDR3 is 13 amino acids. CDR1 is DFQATT and CDR2 is SNEGSKA in the germline V gene (reference sequence). V lost 6 bases and J lost 3; bases outside the gene matches: 5. As DNA, the CDR3 is TGCAGTGCGCGGGGACAGGGGAGCTACGAGCAGTACGTC. This sequence encodes CSARGQGSYEQYV.

V usage is TRBV6-1 and J usage is TRBJ1-1, with D perhaps TRBD1 (5 bases). Germline CDR1 reads MNHNS; CDR2 reads SASEGT. This CDR3 spans 11 amino acids. The germline V and J ends were trimmed by 4 bases and 7 bases, with 7 bases remaining between them. In DNA form, the CDR3 reads TGTGCCAGCAGTGTGACAGATGAAGCTTTCTTT. This codes for CASSVTDEAFF.

CDR3: CSAEWAMPGNTIYF. The CDR3 nucleotides are TGCAGTGCTGAATGGGCCATGCCCGGAAACACCATATATTTT. The chain combines TRBV20-1 with TRBJ1-3; the D is unclear. Germline loops: CDR1 DFQATT, CDR2 SNEGSKA (reference sequence). The V end was cut by 5 bases, the J end by 4 bases, with 15 bases between. This CDR3 is built from 14 residues.

The chain carries TRBV6-5 and TRBJ1-1, with 8 bases lining up with TRBD1. The CDR3 contains 14 residues. V shed 5 bases, J shed 4 bases, and the junction held 6 bases outside the gene matches. Per the germline V gene, CDR1 is MNHEY and CDR2 is SVGAGI. CDR3 DNA: TGTGCCAGCAGTCGGGACAGGTGGGGCACTGAAGCTTTCTTT. Its protein is CASSRDRWGTEAFF.

The V gene is TRBV20-1, the J gene TRBJ2-1, with unresolved D. The CDR3 length is 15 residues. V shed 3 bases and J shed 1 base, with 13 bases lying between them. CDR1 is DFQATT and CDR2 is SNEGSKA in the germline V gene (reference sequence). In nucleotides, the CDR3 is TGCAGTGCTAGTGTGGCGGCTGATTCCTACAATGAGCAGTTCTTC. Residues: CSASVAADSYNEQFF.

This clonotype was recorded a few times. The genes are TRBV11-1 and TRBJ2-6, with 8 positions matching TRBD1. Germline lookup yields CDR1 SGHAT and CDR2 FQDESV (reference sequence). With V trimmed by 2 bases and J by 4 bases, 10 bases remained unmatched. This CDR3 contains 18 residues. DNA of the CDR3: TGTGCCAGCAGCTTAAGGGCAGGGGGCCAGAGCGGGGCCAACGTCCTGACTTTC. This gives the protein CASSLRAGGQSGANVLTF.

This chain joins TRBV6-4 and TRBJ1-1; tentatively, D is TRBD1 (6 bases). With 4 bases removed from V and 5 bases from J, the gap between germline ends came to 11 bases. Germline CDR1 reads MRHNA; CDR2 reads SNTAGT. The CDR3 consists of 13 residues. CDR3 sequence: CASSAERGTEAFF. CDR3 bases: TGTGCCAGCAGTGCTGAGAGGGGGACTGAAGCTTTCTTT.

The gene calls are TRBV2 and TRBJ1-4; no firm D call. Trimming removed 4 bases at V and 10 bases at J, with 13 bases between. The CDR3 runs to 13 residues. Germline CDR1 and CDR2: SNHLY and FYNNEI. As DNA, the CDR3 is TGTGCCAGCAGTGTTACTCCGGGAGGAAAACTGTTTTTT. Residues: CASSVTPGGKLFF.

This clonotype was detected only a few times. V gene TRBV6-1 combines with J gene TRBJ2-7; a possible D gene is TRBD1 (6 bases). From germline, CDR1 is MNHNS and CDR2 SASEGT. CDR3 length: 14 residues. V was trimmed by 6 bases and J by 2 bases, leaving 14 bases between them. The CDR3 coding sequence is TGTGCCAGCAGAACGAGCAGGGGTACCTACGAGCAGTACTTC. Its protein is CASRTSRGTYEQYF.

The V and J genes are TRBV19 and TRBJ2-3, with D tentatively TRBD1 (5 bases). CDR3 size: 15 residues. V was shortened by 3 bases and J by 5 bases, with 15 bases between the two germline ends. The V gene's germline CDR1 is LNHDA and CDR2 SQIVND (reference sequence). The CDR3, as DNA: TGTGCCAGTAGTATGAGGACCCGACAGCTAGATACGCAGTATTTT. Protein product: CASSMRTRQLDTQYF.

The chain uses TRBV7-8 and TRBJ2-5; D is undetermined. The V end was cut by 0 bases, the J end by 5 bases, with 13 bases between. There are 15 residues in the CDR3. The germline CDR1 and CDR2 sequences are SGHVS and FQNEAQ. In DNA form, the CDR3 reads TGTGCCAGCAGCTTAGCGCGGCGGAAAAGGGAGACCCAGTACTTC. It is translated as CASSLARRKRETQYF.

The rearrangement uses TRBV5-1 and TRBJ1-2; possible D gene TRBD1, 5 bases. Trimming took 4 bases from V and 5 from J, leaving 18 bases between them. The CDR3 has 15 residues. In germline, CDR1 is SGHRS, CDR2 YFSETQ. CDR3 amino acids: CASSPGGRGSYGYTF. The CDR3 DNA follows: TGCGCCAGCAGCCCCGGCGGAAGGGGTTCTTATGGCTACACCTTC.